These T cell receptor beta chains were read from a single sample in a study of graft-versus-host responses after intestinal transplantation. The repertoire was sequenced with immunoSEQ multiplex PCR; TCRdb's copy has only in-frame clones and lacks some. The sample yields approximately 77,000 clones, 92% seen once. Sequencing used PBMCs, obtained 98 days after intestinal transplantation. These receptors were obtained from a human patient who received an intestinal transplant, so some T cells may come from the graft donor. Each CDR3 is given with its conserved first and last residue. Fields, in order: CDR3 protein, CDR3 DNA, J gene, V gene, CDR3 length, D gene, clone size. The D gene is left open where the match is weak. For some rows the clone size is stated as once, few or many, or as a class when expanded; others skip it.

CDR3 protein: CASSERTGSSGNTIYF; CDR3 DNA: TGTGCCAGCAGTGAAAGGACAGGCAGCTCTGGAAACACCATATATTTT; J gene: TRBJ1-3; V gene: TRBV6-1; CDR3 length: 16; D gene: TRBD1; clone size: .
CDR3 protein: CASSQGGPGLWSNEQFF; CDR3 DNA: TGCGCCAGCAGCCAAGGCGGACCGGGACTTTGGTCCAATGAGCAGTTCTTC; J gene: TRBJ2-1; V gene: TRBV4-1; CDR3 length: 17; D gene: .; clone size: .
CDR3 protein: CASSSLAGGAGELFF; CDR3 DNA: TGTGCCAGCAGTTCCTTAGCGGGGGGTGCCGGGGAGCTGTTTTTT; J gene: TRBJ2-2; V gene: TRBV27; CDR3 length: 15; D gene: TRBD2; clone size: once
CDR3 protein: CASSVEEVGTSGGDPSYEQYF; CDR3 DNA: TGTGCCAGCAGCGTAGAAGAAGTGGGGACTAGCGGGGGGGATCCCTCCTACGAGCAGTACTTC; J gene: TRBJ2-7; V gene: TRBV9; CDR3 length: 21; D gene: TRBD2; clone size: few
CDR3 protein: CATSRQGYEQYF; CDR3 DNA: TGTGCCACCAGCAGACAGGGGTACGAGCAGTACTTC; J gene: TRBJ2-7; V gene: TRBV15; CDR3 length: 12; D gene: .; clone size: .
CDR3 protein: CASSQERGSYEQYF; CDR3 DNA: TGCGCCAGCAGCCAAGAGCGGGGCTCCTACGAGCAGTACTTC; J gene: TRBJ2-7; V gene: TRBV4-1; CDR3 length: 14; D gene: .; clone size: .
CDR3 protein: CASRGWETLEETQYF; CDR3 DNA: TGTGCCAGCAGGGGCTGGGAAACATTGGAGGAGACCCAGTACTTC; J gene: TRBJ2-5; V gene: TRBV6-1; CDR3 length: 15; D gene: .; clone size: .
CDR3 protein: CASSSKGGQIGYTQYF; CDR3 DNA: TGTGCCAGCAGTTCCAAAGGGGGACAGATAGGGTATACGCAGTATTTT; J gene: TRBJ2-3; V gene: TRBV25-1; CDR3 length: 16; D gene: TRBD1; clone size: .
CDR3 protein: CASSLGQGNTIYF; CDR3 DNA: TGTGCCAGCAGCCTGGGACAGGGAAACACCATATATTTT; J gene: TRBJ1-3; V gene: TRBV7-3; CDR3 length: 13; D gene: TRBD1; clone size: once
CDR3 protein: CATSRENYGELFF; CDR3 DNA: TGTGCCACCAGCAGAGAGAACTACGGGGAGCTGTTTTTT; J gene: TRBJ2-2; V gene: TRBV15; CDR3 length: 13; D gene: .; clone size: .
CDR3 protein: CAISESFIAGPANTGELFF; CDR3 DNA: TGTGCCATCAGTGAGTCGTTCATAGCGGGGCCGGCGAACACCGGGGAGCTGTTTTTT; J gene: TRBJ2-2; V gene: TRBV10-3; CDR3 length: 19; D gene: TRBD2; clone size: .
CDR3 protein: CASSLGGTGELFF; CDR3 DNA: TGTGCCAGCAGCCTCGGGGGCACCGGGGAGCTGTTTTTT; J gene: TRBJ2-2; V gene: TRBV28; CDR3 length: 13; D gene: .; clone size: .
CDR3 protein: CASSLKTGQETQYF; CDR3 DNA: TGTGCCAGCAGCTTAAAAACAGGGCAAGAGACCCAGTACTTC; J gene: TRBJ2-5; V gene: TRBV7-8; CDR3 length: 14; D gene: .; clone size: .
CDR3 protein: CAWNPGQPTDTQYF; CDR3 DNA: TGTGCCTGGAACCCGGGACAGCCCACAGATACGCAGTATTTT; J gene: TRBJ2-3; V gene: TRBV30; CDR3 length: 14; D gene: TRBD1; clone size: .
CDR3 protein: CASSIVLYFSPLHF; CDR3 DNA: TGTGCCAGTAGTATAGTTCTTTACTTCTCACCCCTCCACTTT; J gene: TRBJ1-6; V gene: TRBV19; CDR3 length: 14; D gene: .; clone size: .
CDR3 protein: CASRDGTSAQETQYF; CDR3 DNA: TGTGCCAGCAGAGATGGGACTAGCGCACAAGAGACCCAGTACTTC; J gene: TRBJ2-5; V gene: TRBV9; CDR3 length: 15; D gene: TRBD2; clone size: .
CDR3 protein: CASKPLADPYNEQFF; CDR3 DNA: TGCGCCAGTAAGCCCTTAGCGGACCCCTACAATGAGCAGTTCTTC; J gene: TRBJ2-1; V gene: TRBV10-2; CDR3 length: 15; D gene: .; clone size: .
CDR3 protein: CASSRLAQQETQYF; CDR3 DNA: TGTGCCAGTAGTCGATTAGCGCAACAAGAGACCCAGTACTTC; J gene: TRBJ2-5; V gene: TRBV19; CDR3 length: 14; D gene: .; clone size: once
CDR3 protein: CASSPSSAGGYNEQFF; CDR3 DNA: TGTGCCAGCAGCCCTTCTTCAGCGGGGGGATACAATGAGCAGTTCTTC; J gene: TRBJ2-1; V gene: TRBV7-2; CDR3 length: 16; D gene: TRBD2; clone size: .
CDR3 protein: CASSYGTGRTSGNTIYF; CDR3 DNA: TGTGCCAGCAGCTACGGGACAGGACGCACCTCTGGAAACACCATATATTTT; J gene: TRBJ1-3; V gene: TRBV5-8; CDR3 length: 17; D gene: TRBD1; clone size: .
CDR3 protein: CASSMATYGYTF; CDR3 DNA: TGTGCCAGCAGCATGGCAACATATGGCTACACCTTC; J gene: TRBJ1-2; V gene: TRBV7-2; CDR3 length: 12; D gene: .; clone size: .
CDR3 protein: CASSLSQDQPQHF; CDR3 DNA: TGTGCCAGCAGCTTGTCACAGGATCAGCCCCAGCATTTT; J gene: TRBJ1-5; V gene: TRBV5-6; CDR3 length: 13; D gene: .; clone size: .
CDR3 protein: CASSLGGTKETQYF; CDR3 DNA: TGTGCCAGCAGCTTAGGAGGTACAAAGGAGACCCAGTACTTC; J gene: TRBJ2-5; V gene: TRBV7-6; CDR3 length: 14; D gene: .; clone size: .
CDR3 protein: CASSLGPGPSSGANVLTF; CDR3 DNA: TGTGCCAGCAGCTTAGGTCCGGGGCCCAGCTCTGGGGCCAACGTCCTGACTTTC; J gene: TRBJ2-6; V gene: TRBV7-2; CDR3 length: 18; D gene: .; clone size: .
CDR3 protein: CASSVEEDTIYF; CDR3 DNA: TGTGCCAGCAGCGTAGAGGAAGACACCATATATTTT; J gene: TRBJ1-3; V gene: TRBV9; CDR3 length: 12; D gene: .; clone size: once
CDR3 protein: CASSDRGNGGTGELFF; CDR3 DNA: TGTGCCAGCAGTGACAGGGGAAATGGGGGCACCGGGGAGCTGTTTTTT; J gene: TRBJ2-2; V gene: TRBV25-1; CDR3 length: 16; D gene: .; clone size: .
CDR3 protein: CASSPSTGMYEQYF; CDR3 DNA: TGTGCCAGCAGCCCCTCGACAGGGATGTACGAGCAGTACTTC; J gene: TRBJ2-7; V gene: TRBV7-8; CDR3 length: 14; D gene: TRBD1; clone size: .
CDR3 protein: CASSSRGPGGYTF; CDR3 DNA: TGTGCCAGCAGCTCCAGGGGTCCTGGGGGCTACACCTTC; J gene: TRBJ1-2; V gene: TRBV5-8; CDR3 length: 13; D gene: .; clone size: .
CDR3 protein: CASMVRSRAADYGYTF; CDR3 DNA: TGTGCCAGCATGGTCCGGAGCAGGGCAGCAGACTATGGCTACACCTTC; J gene: TRBJ1-2; V gene: TRBV5-4; CDR3 length: 16; D gene: .; clone size: .
CDR3 protein: CASSLTGDNEQFF; CDR3 DNA: TGTGCCAGCAGTCTGACAGGGGACAATGAGCAGTTCTTC; J gene: TRBJ2-1; V gene: TRBV5-4; CDR3 length: 13; D gene: TRBD1; clone size: .
CDR3 protein: CASSQDQTGSGYTF; CDR3 DNA: TGTGCCAGCAGCCAAGATCAGACAGGGAGTGGCTACACCTTC; J gene: TRBJ1-2; V gene: TRBV4-2; CDR3 length: 14; D gene: TRBD1; clone size: .
CDR3 protein: CASSPAGAGTDTQYF; CDR3 DNA: TGTGCCAGCAGCCCCGCGGGCGCGGGCACAGATACGCAGTATTTT; J gene: TRBJ2-3; V gene: TRBV5-6; CDR3 length: 15; D gene: .; clone size: .
CDR3 protein: CASSSRGNTGELFF; CDR3 DNA: TGTGCCAGCAGTTCTCGGGGGAACACCGGGGAGCTGTTTTTT; J gene: TRBJ2-2; V gene: TRBV6-5; CDR3 length: 14; D gene: .; clone size: .
CDR3 protein: CSVVGLGTPDTQYF; CDR3 DNA: TGCAGCGTTGTCGGTTTAGGCACACCAGATACGCAGTATTTT; J gene: TRBJ2-3; V gene: TRBV29-1; CDR3 length: 14; D gene: .; clone size: .
CDR3 protein: CASSSRVEAFF; CDR3 DNA: TGTGCCAGCAGTAGCAGGGTCGAAGCTTTCTTT; J gene: TRBJ1-1; V gene: TRBV2; CDR3 length: 11; D gene: .; clone size: once
CDR3 protein: CASSYSATRQPQHF; CDR3 DNA: TGTGCCAGCAGTTACTCGGCCACACGCCAGCCCCAGCATTTT; J gene: TRBJ1-5; V gene: TRBV6-6; CDR3 length: 14; D gene: .; clone size: .
CDR3 protein: CASSRQGKNIQYF; CDR3 DNA: TGTGCCAGCAGCCGACAGGGCAAAAACATTCAGTACTTC; J gene: TRBJ2-4; V gene: TRBV7-9; CDR3 length: 13; D gene: TRBD1; clone size: .
CDR3 protein: CPTHRGGEQFF; CDR3 DNA: TGTCCTACCCACCGCGGGGGAGAGCAGTTCTTC; J gene: TRBJ2-1; V gene: TRBV2; CDR3 length: 11; D gene: TRBD2; clone size: .
CDR3 protein: CASSSGQKLSPAGYTF; CDR3 DNA: TGTGCCAGCAGCTCGGGACAGAAATTGTCGCCGGCGGGCTACACCTTC; J gene: TRBJ1-2; V gene: TRBV11-2; CDR3 length: 16; D gene: TRBD1; clone size: once
CDR3 protein: CASSYLAASSYEQYF; CDR3 DNA: TGTGCCAGCAGCTACCTAGCGGCTAGCTCCTACGAGCAGTACTTC; J gene: TRBJ2-7; V gene: TRBV4-2; CDR3 length: 15; D gene: TRBD2; clone size: .
CDR3 protein: CASSWGTSGMSTDTQYF; CDR3 DNA: TGTGCCAGCAGCTGGGGGACTAGCGGCATGAGCACAGATACGCAGTATTTT; J gene: TRBJ2-3; V gene: TRBV5-8; CDR3 length: 17; D gene: TRBD2; clone size: .
CDR3 protein: CASSQVAGNTIYF; CDR3 DNA: TGCGCCAGCAGCCAAGTAGCGGGAAACACCATATATTTT; J gene: TRBJ1-3; V gene: TRBV4-1; CDR3 length: 13; D gene: .; clone size: .
CDR3 protein: CASSQLLWTASYEQYF; CDR3 DNA: TGTGCCAGCAGCCAACTCCTTTGGACAGCCAGCTACGAGCAGTACTTC; J gene: TRBJ2-7; V gene: TRBV4-2; CDR3 length: 16; D gene: .; clone size: .
CDR3 protein: CASSLFFRTDRETQYF; CDR3 DNA: TGTGCCAGCAGTTTATTCTTCAGGACGGATCGGGAGACCCAGTACTTC; J gene: TRBJ2-5; V gene: TRBV28; CDR3 length: 16; D gene: .; clone size: .
CDR3 protein: CAWRTFRDNEKLFF; CDR3 DNA: TGTGCCTGGAGGACGTTCCGGGACAATGAAAAACTGTTTTTT; J gene: TRBJ1-4; V gene: TRBV30; CDR3 length: 14; D gene: .; clone size: .
CDR3 protein: CATTRLAGAPNNEQFF; CDR3 DNA: TGTGCCACCACCCGACTAGCGGGGGCCCCAAACAATGAGCAGTTCTTC; J gene: TRBJ2-1; V gene: TRBV2; CDR3 length: 16; D gene: TRBD2; clone size: .
CDR3 protein: CASSPGNAGNTIYF; CDR3 DNA: TGTGCCAGCAGCCCCGGGAACGCGGGAAACACCATATATTTT; J gene: TRBJ1-3; V gene: TRBV5-5; CDR3 length: 14; D gene: .; clone size: .